The 15 T cell receptor beta chains reported below all come from one sample, sequenced in a study of shared clonotypes between healthy human individuals. The repertoire was sequenced with immunoSEQ multiplex PCR; TCRdb's copy has only in-frame clones and lacks some. Of about 2.3 million clones in the sample, approximately 90% were seen once. Sample: naive CD4+ T cells from PBMCs. This sample's subset: CD45RA+ positively selected. These receptors all come from a man aged 18 to 30 in good health. Some clones in this sample may be carry-over from other donors' samples.

This clone was detected a few times. The chain recombines TRBV10-3 with TRBJ1-1; D is uncertain. The CDR3 totals 13 residues. Germline V gives CDR1 ENHRY, CDR2 SYGVKD. Trimming took 5 bases from V and 1 from J, leaving 8 bases between them. The CDR3 DNA is TGTGCCATCAGTCCGGAGGCGAACACTGAAGCTTTCTTT. It encodes CAISPEANTEAFF.

V is TRBV27 and J is TRBJ2-1; 7 nucleotides agree with TRBD2. Unmatched junction bases numbered 7, after V lost 3 bases and J lost 5 bases. Germline CDR1 MNHEY, CDR2 SMNVEV (reference sequence). The CDR3 runs to 15 residues. CDR3 DNA: TGTGCCAGCAGTTTCTGGACGGGAGGAAACAATGAGCAGTTCTTC. Its translation is CASSFWTGGNNEQFF.

The chain recombines TRBV10-3 with TRBJ2-1; no firm D call. The CDR3 length is 13 residues. From germline, CDR1 is ENHRY and CDR2 SYGVKD. Between the trimmed V and J ends, which lost 6 bases and 5 bases, there was a span of 11 bases. DNA of the CDR3: TGTGCCATCAGCAGTTCCCCCGACAATGAGCAGTTCTTC. It is translated as CAISSSPDNEQFF.

The chain combines TRBV19 with TRBJ1-2; D uncertain. V shed 3 bases and J shed 4 bases, with 15 bases lying between them. The CDR3 runs 15 residues. CDR1 is LNHDA, CDR2 SQIVND, per germline (reference sequence). Written as DNA, the CDR3 is TGTGCCAGTAGTATTGACGAGGGATTGTCCTATGGCTACACCTTC. Its translation: CASSIDEGLSYGYTF.

About this clone itself: This CDR3 is also generated by other DNA sequences in the sample. The CDR3 DNA reads as TGCAGTGCCTGGACAGGGTACGAGCAGTACTTC. Its protein is CSAWTGYEQYF. This rearrangement joins TRBV20-1 to TRBJ2-7, with 8 nucleotides matching TRBD1. The V segment lost 6 bases and the J segment 4 bases; nucleotides outside the gene matches: 2. From germline, CDR1 is DFQATT and CDR2 SNEGSKA (reference sequence). This CDR3 has 11 amino acids.

V usage is TRBV18 and J usage is TRBJ1-1, with D unresolved. The V and J ends lost 1 base and 7 bases respectively, with 10 bases between them. Germline V gives CDR1 KGHSH, CDR2 LQKENI. This CDR3 is built from 13 residues. The CDR3 reads CASSPQKVNEAFF. The CDR3, as DNA: TGTGCCAGCTCACCACAGAAGGTCAATGAAGCTTTCTTT.

Note on this clone: This sample also contains other DNA sequences that code for the same CDR3. The rearrangement links TRBV5-1 to TRBJ2-5; TRBD1 aligns across 7 bases. The CDR3 runs to 14 residues. Germline CDR1 is SGHRS and CDR2 is YFSETQ. V lost 3 bases, J lost 1 base, and 3 bases stayed unmatched. The CDR3 DNA sequence: TGCGCCAGCAGCTGGGGGACAGTCCAAGAGACCCAGTACTTC. It translates to CASSWGTVQETQYF.

V and J are TRBV11-3 and TRBJ2-7; TRBD1 is a possible D gene (5 bases). V shed 5 bases and J shed 3 bases, with 17 bases lying between them. Germline CDR1 is SGHNT and CDR2 is YENEEA. The CDR3 has 15 residues. The DNA of the CDR3 is TGTGCCAGCAGCCCCAGGGCAGGACGGAGCTACGAGCAGTACTTC. As protein: CASSPRAGRSYEQYF.

This clone was picked up one time. The chain employs TRBV6-1 and TRBJ2-2; D unclear. The CDR3 spans 14 residues. Trimming removed 7 bases from V and 5 bases from J, with 14 bases in between. The V gene's germline CDR1 is MNHNS and CDR2 SASEGT. CDR3 protein: CASTTLVLTGELFF. The DNA for the CDR3 is TGTGCCAGCACTACGCTAGTTTTGACCGGGGAGCTGTTTTTT.

This sequence joins TRBV5-1 and TRBJ2-1; TRBD2 matches 10 bases. Germline V gives CDR1 SGHRS, CDR2 YFSETQ. This CDR3 region has 16 residues. V lost 0 bases, J lost 3 bases, and 3 bases stayed unmatched. CDR3 sequence: CASSLDTSGVYNEQFF. CDR3 DNA sequence: TGCGCCAGCAGCTTGGATACTAGCGGGGTCTACAATGAGCAGTTCTTC.

The CDR3 DNA reads as TGTGCCAGCAGCTTAGGCCAGTACCAAGAGACCCAGTACTTC. Translated, it gives CASSLGQYQETQYF. V is TRBV7-8 and J is TRBJ2-5, with unresolved D. V shed 1 base and J shed 0 bases, with 6 bases lying between them. The CDR3 has 14 amino acids. CDR1 and CDR2 from the germline V gene are SGHVS and FQNEAQ.

V is TRBV9 and J is TRBJ1-2; a weak D match, TRBD1 (5 bases). V lost 0 bases and J lost 4, with 22 bases in between. Germline-derived CDR1 and CDR2 are SGDLS and YYNGEE. The CDR3 is 18 amino acids. CDR3: CASSVAGPLADTSYGYTF. The CDR3 DNA reads TGTGCCAGCAGCGTAGCGGGGCCCCTCGCAGACACGAGCTATGGCTACACCTTC.

The gene calls are TRBV12-5 and TRBJ2-1; D is possibly TRBD1 or TRBD2 (5 bases each). Germline V gene sequence: CDR1 LGHNT, CDR2 FRNRAP. V dropped 1 base and J dropped 2 bases, with 12 bases sitting between them. This CDR3 is built from 16 residues. This chain's CDR3 is CASGLAGREPYNEQFF. The CDR3 coding sequence is TGTGCTAGTGGTTTGGCGGGCAGGGAGCCCTACAATGAGCAGTTCTTC. Full variable domain (rest looked up from reference TRBV12-5 and TRBJ2-1): DARVTQTPRHKVTEMGQEVTMRCQPILGHNTVFWYRQTMMQGLELLAYFRNRAPLDDSGMPKDRFSAEMPDATLATLKIQPSEPRDSAVYFCASGLAGREPYNEQFFGPGTRLTVL.

J is TRBJ1-1 and V is TRBV6-4, with D maybe TRBD1 (5 bases). V lost 6 bases, J lost 1 base, and 9 bases lay in between. The CDR3 totals 13 residues. Germline lookup yields CDR1 MRHNA and CDR2 SNTAGT. CDR3 residues: CASSVRENTEAFF. CDR3 nucleotides: TGTGCCAGCAGCGTCAGGGAGAACACTGAAGCTTTCTTT.

The chain carries TRBV9 and TRBJ1-3, with D perhaps TRBD1 (5 bases). Germline loops: CDR1 SGDLS, CDR2 YYNGEE. Trimming took 5 bases from V and 2 from J, leaving 11 bases between them. The length of the CDR3 is 14 residues. The DNA of the CDR3 is TGTGCCAGCAGGAAGACAGTAACTGGAAACACCATATATTTT. Amino acid sequence: CASRKTVTGNTIYF.